The clone carrying this TCR beta chain came up many times. Its antigen is as yet unknown. From the reads, TCRdb called clonotypes with MiXCR, one entry per CDR3 protein. This repertoire shows 350,000 to 550,000 distinct CDR3 sequences, roughly 30% found once; its top ten account for roughly 15%. The sample is drawn from a study of T cell repertoires in cytomegalovirus infection. The wider study: It was the public TCR beta signatures that indicated both CMV infection and matching HLA type.

Study results and caveats: The study identified carriers of CMV plus the relevant HLA from cumulative public TCR beta family frequency.

The germline CDR1 and CDR2 sequences are SGHTA and FQGNSA. Trimming shortened V by 5 bases and J by 7 bases, and 18 bases separated the two germline ends. There are 16 residues in the CDR3. The source material was PBMCs. The chain carries TRBV7-2 and TRBJ1-6; D may be TRBD1 (6 bases). The source of this sequence is a human donor in good health (CMV status not recorded). Some clones in this sample may be carry-over from other donors' samples. CDR3 in DNA: TGTGCCAGCAGCCGCCCAGGAGGGGGAGTCAATTCACCCCTCCACTTT. Translated: CASSRPGGGVNSPLHF.